This entry is about one T cell receptor beta chain. Its antigen is currently unknown. Healthy Caucasians alone served as donors. This sample is part of a study of identical twins. Each CDR3 protein gets one entry after TCRdb re-called the 5' RACE reads with MiXCR. The table lists around 1.7 million distinct CDR3 sequences, around 29% of them singletons. Germline V gene data show CDR1 as SGHRS and CDR2 as YFSETQ. Unmatched junction bases numbered 4, after V lost 3 bases and J lost 3 bases. This CDR3 region has 14 residues. Findings and limits, study-wide: Memory repertoires lacked the insertion deficit that abundant cord blood beta clonotypes showed. It was out-of-frame TCR alpha sharing in monozygotic twins that models underestimated.

The source of this sequence is a newborn girl in good health. Sequenced: cord blood. The rearrangement links TRBV5-1 to TRBJ2-3, with 7 nucleotides matching TRBD1. The CDR3 loop is CASSSDRPTDTQYF. The CDR3 nucleotides are TGCGCCAGCAGCTCGGACAGGCCAACAGATACGCAGTATTTT. The full variable domain, completed using reference TRBV5-1 and TRBJ2-3, is KAGVTQTPRYLIKTRGQQVTLSCSPISGHRSVSWYQQTPGQGLQFLFEYFSETQRNKGNFPGRFSGRQFSNSRSEMNVSTLELGDSALYLCASSSDRPTDTQYFGPGTRLTVL.